The clone carrying this TCR beta chain was observed a few times. What it binds is unknown. This sample includes further DNA sequences coding for the same CDR3. The source of the sample is a study of beta chain features in type 1 diabetes. General study points: Researchers report that Type 1 diabetes patients had moderately but significantly shorter TCRB CDR3s across all four CD4+ subsets.

The study reverse transcribed the entire isolated RNA, so it sequenced expressed TCRB transcripts. This table comes from immunoSEQ multiplex PCR, and its TCRdb copy is limited to in-frame clones, with some not included. The table records about 640,000 clones, 9.5% to 15% of them present only once. What was sequenced was naive CD4+ T cells from blood. This clonotype was sampled from a young man with type 1 diabetes.

This CDR3 is CASSLAGLRGGYTF. In DNA, the CDR3 is TGTGCCAGCAGCTTAGCCGGACTCAGGGGCGGCTACACCTTC. J is TRBJ1-2 and V is TRBV7-2, with D maybe TRBD1 (6 bases). Looked up from germline, CDR1 is SGHTA and CDR2 is FQGNSA. The CDR3 runs 14 residues. The ends were cut back, 0 bases at V and 8 bases at J, with 13 bases in the middle.